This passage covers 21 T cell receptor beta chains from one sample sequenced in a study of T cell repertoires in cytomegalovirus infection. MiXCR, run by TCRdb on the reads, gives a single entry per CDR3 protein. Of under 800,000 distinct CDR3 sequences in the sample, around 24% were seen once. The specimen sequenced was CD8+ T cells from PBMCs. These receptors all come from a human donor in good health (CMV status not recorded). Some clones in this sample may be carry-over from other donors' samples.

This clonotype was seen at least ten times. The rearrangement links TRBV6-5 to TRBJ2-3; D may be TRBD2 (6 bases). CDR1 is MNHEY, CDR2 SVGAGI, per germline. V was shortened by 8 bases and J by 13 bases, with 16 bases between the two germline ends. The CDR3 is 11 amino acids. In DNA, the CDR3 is TGTGCCAGCGGCCCCCGAGGCGGGGAGTATTTT. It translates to CASGPRGGEYF.

Here the CDR3 reads CASSLALKGDEHGELFF. CDR3 bases: TGTGCCAGCAGCTTAGCGCTCAAAGGGGATGAACACGGGGAGCTGTTTTTT. V and J are TRBV7-9 and TRBJ2-2, with a possible D match to TRBD1 (5 bases). This CDR3 is 17 amino acids long. Germline V gene lookup returns CDR1 SEHNR and CDR2 FQNEAQ (reference sequence). V lost 0 bases to trimming and J lost 7 bases, with 18 bases between them.

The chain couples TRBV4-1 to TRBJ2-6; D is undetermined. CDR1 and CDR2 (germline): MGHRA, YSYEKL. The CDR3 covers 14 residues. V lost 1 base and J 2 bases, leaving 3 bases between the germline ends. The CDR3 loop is CASSQVTGANVLTF. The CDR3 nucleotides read TGCGCCAGCAGCCAAGTTACTGGGGCCAACGTCCTGACTTTC.

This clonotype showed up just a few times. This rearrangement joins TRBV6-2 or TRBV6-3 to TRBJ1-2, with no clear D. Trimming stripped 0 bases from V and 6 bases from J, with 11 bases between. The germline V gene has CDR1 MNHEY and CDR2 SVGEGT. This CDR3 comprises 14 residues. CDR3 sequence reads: CASSYSRRGDGYTF. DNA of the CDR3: TGTGCCAGCAGTTACTCGAGACGGGGAGATGGCTACACCTTC.

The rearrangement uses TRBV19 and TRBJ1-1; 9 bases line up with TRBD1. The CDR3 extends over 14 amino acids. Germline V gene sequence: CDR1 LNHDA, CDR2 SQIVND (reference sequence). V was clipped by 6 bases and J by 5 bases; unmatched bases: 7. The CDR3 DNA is TGTGCCAGTAGGAGGGGACAGGGCTGGACTGAAGCTTTCTTT. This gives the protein CASRRGQGWTEAFF. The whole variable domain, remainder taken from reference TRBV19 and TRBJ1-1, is DGGITQSPKYLFRKEGQNVTLSCEQNLNHDAMYWYRQDPGQGLRLIYYSQIVNDFQKGDIAEGYSVSREKKESFPLTVTSAQKNPTAFYLCASRRGQGWTEAFFGQGTRLTVV.

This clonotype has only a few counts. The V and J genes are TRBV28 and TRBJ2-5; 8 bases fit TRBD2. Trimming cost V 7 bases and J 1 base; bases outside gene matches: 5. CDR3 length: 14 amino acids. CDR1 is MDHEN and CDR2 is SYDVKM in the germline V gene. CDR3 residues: CASKELAVQETQYF. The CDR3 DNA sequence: TGTGCCAGCAAGGAACTAGCGGTCCAAGAGACCCAGTACTTC.

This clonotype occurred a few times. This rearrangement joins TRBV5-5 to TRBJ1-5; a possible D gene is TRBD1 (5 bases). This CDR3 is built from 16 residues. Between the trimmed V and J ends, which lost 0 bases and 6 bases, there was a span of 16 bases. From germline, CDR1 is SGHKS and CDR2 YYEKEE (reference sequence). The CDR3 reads CASSLDSQGRSQPQHF. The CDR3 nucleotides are TGTGCCAGCAGCTTGGATTCCCAGGGAAGGAGTCAGCCCCAGCATTTT.

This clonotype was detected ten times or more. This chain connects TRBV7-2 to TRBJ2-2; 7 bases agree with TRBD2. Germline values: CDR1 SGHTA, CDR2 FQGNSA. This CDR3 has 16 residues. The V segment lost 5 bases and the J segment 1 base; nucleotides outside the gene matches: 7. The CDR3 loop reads CASSHLWTRNTGELFF. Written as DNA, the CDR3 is TGTGCCAGCAGCCACTTGTGGACTAGGAACACCGGGGAGCTGTTTTTT.

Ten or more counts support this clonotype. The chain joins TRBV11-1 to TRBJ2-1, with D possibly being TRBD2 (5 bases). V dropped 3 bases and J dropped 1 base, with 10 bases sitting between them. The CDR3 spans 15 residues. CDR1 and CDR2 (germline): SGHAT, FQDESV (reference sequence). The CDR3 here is CASSLRTLSYNEQFF. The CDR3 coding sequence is TGTGCCAGCAGCTTGAGGACTCTTTCCTACAATGAGCAGTTCTTC.

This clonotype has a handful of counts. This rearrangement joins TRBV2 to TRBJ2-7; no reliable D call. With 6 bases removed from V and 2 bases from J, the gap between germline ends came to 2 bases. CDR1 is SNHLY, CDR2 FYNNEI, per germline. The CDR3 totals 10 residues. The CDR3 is CASRAYEQYF. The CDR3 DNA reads TGTGCCAGCAGAGCCTACGAGCAGTACTTC.

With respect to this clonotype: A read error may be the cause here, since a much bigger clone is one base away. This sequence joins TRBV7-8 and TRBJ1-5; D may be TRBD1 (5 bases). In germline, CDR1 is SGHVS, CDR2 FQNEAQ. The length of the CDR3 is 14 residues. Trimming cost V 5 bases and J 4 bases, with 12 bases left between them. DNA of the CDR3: TGTGCCAGCAGCCACTACAGGACAAATCAGCCCCAGCATTTT. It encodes CASSHYRTNQPQHF. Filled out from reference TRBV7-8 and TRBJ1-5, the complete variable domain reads GAGVSQSPRYKVAKRGQDVALRCDPISGHVSLFWYQQALGQGPEFLTYFQNEAQLDKSGLPSDRFFAERPEGSVSTLKIQRTQQEDSAVYLCASSHYRTNQPQHFGDGTRLSIL.

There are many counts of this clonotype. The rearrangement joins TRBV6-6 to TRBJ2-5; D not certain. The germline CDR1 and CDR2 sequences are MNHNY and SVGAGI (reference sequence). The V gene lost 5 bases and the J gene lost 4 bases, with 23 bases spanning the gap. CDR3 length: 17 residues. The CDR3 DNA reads TGTGCCAGCAGTCCATTAGCTCGGGCCAAGGTCGGAGAGACCCAGTACTTC. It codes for CASSPLARAKVGETQYF.

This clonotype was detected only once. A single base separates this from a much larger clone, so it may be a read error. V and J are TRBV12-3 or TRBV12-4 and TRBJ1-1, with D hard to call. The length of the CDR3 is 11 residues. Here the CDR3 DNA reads TGTGTCAGCAGTTCGTCCGCCCAAGCTTTCTTT. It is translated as CVSSSSAQAFF.

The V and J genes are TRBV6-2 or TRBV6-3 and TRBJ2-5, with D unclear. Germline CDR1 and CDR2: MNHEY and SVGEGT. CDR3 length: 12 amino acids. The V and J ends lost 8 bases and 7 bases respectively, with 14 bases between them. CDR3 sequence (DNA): TGTGCCAGCCCGGACCCTGGCGGGACCCAGTACTTC. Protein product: CASPDPGGTQYF.

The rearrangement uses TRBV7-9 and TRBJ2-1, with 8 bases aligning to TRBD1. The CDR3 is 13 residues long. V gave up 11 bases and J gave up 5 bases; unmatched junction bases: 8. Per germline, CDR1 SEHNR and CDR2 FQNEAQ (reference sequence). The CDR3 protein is CAGAGGLDNEQFF. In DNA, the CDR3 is TGTGCCGGGGCAGGGGGCCTTGACAATGAGCAGTTCTTC.

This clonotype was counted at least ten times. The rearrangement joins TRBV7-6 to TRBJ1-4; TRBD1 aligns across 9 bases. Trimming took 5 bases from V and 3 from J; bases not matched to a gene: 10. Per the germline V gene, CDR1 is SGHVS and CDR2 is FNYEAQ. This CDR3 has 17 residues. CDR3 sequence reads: CASSPSTGGIANEKLFF. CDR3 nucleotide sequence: TGTGCCAGCAGCCCCTCGACAGGGGGAATAGCTAATGAAAAACTGTTTTTT.

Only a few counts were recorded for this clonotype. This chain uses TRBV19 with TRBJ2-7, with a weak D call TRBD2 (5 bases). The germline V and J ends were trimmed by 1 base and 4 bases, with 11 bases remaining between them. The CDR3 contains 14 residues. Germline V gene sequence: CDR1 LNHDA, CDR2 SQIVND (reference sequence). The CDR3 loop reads CASSIVPGGYEQYF. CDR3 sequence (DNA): TGTGCCAGTAGTATAGTTCCAGGAGGTTACGAGCAGTACTTC.

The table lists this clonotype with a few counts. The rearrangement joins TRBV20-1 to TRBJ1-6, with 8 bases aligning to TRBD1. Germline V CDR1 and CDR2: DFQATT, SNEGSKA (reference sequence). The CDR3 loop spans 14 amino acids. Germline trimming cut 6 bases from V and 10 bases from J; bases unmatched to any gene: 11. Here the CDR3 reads CSASEGRGRSPLHF. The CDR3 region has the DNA TGCAGTGCCTCGGAGGGCAGGGGGCGATCACCCCTCCACTTT.

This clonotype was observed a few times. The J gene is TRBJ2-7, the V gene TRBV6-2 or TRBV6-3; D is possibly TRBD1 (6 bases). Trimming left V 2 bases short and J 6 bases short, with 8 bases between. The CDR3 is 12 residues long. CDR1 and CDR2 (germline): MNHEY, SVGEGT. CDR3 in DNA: TGTGCCAGCAGTTACGGGGGCCGCGAGCAGTACGTC. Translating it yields CASSYGGREQYV.

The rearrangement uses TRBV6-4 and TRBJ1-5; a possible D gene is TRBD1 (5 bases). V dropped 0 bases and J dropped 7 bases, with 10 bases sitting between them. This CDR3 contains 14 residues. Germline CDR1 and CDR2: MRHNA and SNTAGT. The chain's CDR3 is CASSDSGDQQPQHF. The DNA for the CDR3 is TGTGCCAGCAGTGACTCGGGGGATCAGCAGCCCCAGCATTTT.

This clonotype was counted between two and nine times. CDR3 nucleotides: TGTGCCAGCAGCTCCCGACTAGCGGGATACAATGAGCAGTTCTTC. It translates to CASSSRLAGYNEQFF. The chain couples TRBV7-8 to TRBJ2-1, with 11 bases matching TRBD2. CDR1 and CDR2 (germline): SGHVS, FQNEAQ. V was pared by 4 bases and J by 4 bases, with 3 bases of the junction left unmatched. This CDR3 comprises 15 residues.